This passage covers 10 T cell receptor beta chains from one sample sequenced in a study of blood T cell repertoires in COVID-19. Sequenced by immunoSEQ multiplex PCR; TCRdb stores in-frame clones only, minus some. Altogether about 200,000 clones are present, roughly 80% being singletons, with the ten largest covering roughly 7.9%. Specimen: peripheral blood. All receptors derive from a woman of 80 years or more with acute or convalescent COVID-19.

The chain couples TRBV5-5 to TRBJ2-5, with 9 bases matching TRBD1. With V trimmed by 4 bases and J by 5 bases, 12 bases remained unmatched. In germline, CDR1 is SGHKS, CDR2 YYEKEE (reference sequence). CDR3 length: 16 amino acids. The CDR3 DNA reads as TGTGCCAGCAGCCCGCGCCGGGACAGGGTCGGGGAGACCCAGTACTTC. Amino acids: CASSPRRDRVGETQYF.

V usage is TRBV7-2 and J usage is TRBJ1-2; 10 nucleotides match TRBD1. The germline CDR1 and CDR2 sequences are SGHTA and FQGNSA. After removal of 5 bases from V and 0 bases from J, the junction contained 0 bases not matched to a gene. This CDR3 spans 14 amino acids. The CDR3 sequence: CASSGTGANYGYTF. The CDR3 DNA reads TGTGCCAGCAGCGGGACAGGGGCTAACTATGGCTACACCTTC.

The chain employs TRBV7-2 and TRBJ2-1; 9 bases match TRBD2. Unmatched junction bases numbered 0, after V lost 6 bases and J lost 3 bases. CDR1 is SGHTA, CDR2 FQGNSA, per germline. CDR3 length equals 13 residues. CDR3 nucleotide sequence: TGTGCCAGCAGGCGGGGGGGCTACAATGAGCAGTTCTTC. Its protein is CASRRGGYNEQFF. Based on the CDR3 plus reference TRBV7-2 and TRBJ2-1, the full variable domain is GAGVSQSPSNKVTEKGKDVELRCDPISGHTALYWYRQSLGQGLEFLIYFQGNSAPDKSGLPSDRFSAERTGGSVSTLTIQRTQQEDSAVYLCASRRGGYNEQFFGPGTRLTVL.

CDR3 in amino acids: CASSRGLAYSGANVLTF. For the CDR3, the DNA is TGTGCCAGCAGCCGGGGACTAGCATATTCTGGGGCCAACGTCCTGACTTTC. V gene TRBV7-9 combines with J gene TRBJ2-6, with 9 bases matching TRBD2. This CDR3 is 17 amino acids long. After removal of 5 bases from V and 1 base from J, the junction contained 6 bases not matched to a gene. Germline CDR1 reads SEHNR; CDR2 reads FQNEAQ (reference sequence).

The chain recombines TRBV19 with TRBJ1-5, with D possibly matching TRBD1 (5 bases). This CDR3 is 15 amino acids long. Trimming left V 3 bases short and J 4 bases short, with 13 bases between. The germline V gene has CDR1 LNHDA and CDR2 SQIVND (reference sequence). The CDR3, as DNA: TGTGCCAGTAGTATGGAAGGCAGGGAAAATCAGCCCCAGCATTTT. Its translation: CASSMEGRENQPQHF.

This clone was detected a few times. The rearrangement links TRBV2 to TRBJ1-5; D gene uncertain. CDR3 size: 14 residues. Germline loops: CDR1 SNHLY, CDR2 FYNNEI. Trimming stripped 8 bases from V and 2 bases from J, with 13 bases between. CDR3 nucleotides: TGTGCCAGCGGTTTTGGCGGGGGCAATCAGCCCCAGCATTTT. Protein sequence: CASGFGGGNQPQHF.

The chain employs TRBV4-2 and TRBJ2-3, with a tentative D call TRBD2 (5 bases). The germline V gene encodes CDR1 LGHNA and CDR2 YNFKEQ. The CDR3 has 18 residues. Between the trimmed V and J ends, which lost 0 bases and 0 bases, there was a span of 16 bases. The chain's CDR3 is CASSQEISRGWSTDTQYF. As DNA, the CDR3 is TGTGCCAGCAGCCAAGAAATCTCCCGGGGTTGGAGCACAGATACGCAGTATTTT.

This chain uses TRBV3-1 (or the pseudogene TRBV3-2) with TRBJ2-2; D gene uncertain. V was pared by 3 bases and J by 0 bases, with 5 bases between. CDR1 is LGHDT, CDR2 YNNKEL, per germline (reference sequence). This CDR3 spans 14 amino acids. The DNA for the CDR3 is TGTGCCAGCAGCCAGGGCCCGAACACCGGGGAGCTGTTTTTT. This codes for CASSQGPNTGELFF.

This chain uses TRBV10-3 with TRBJ1-1, with 8 bases identical to TRBD1. Germline CDR1 reads ENHRY; CDR2 reads SYGVKD. This CDR3 has 15 residues. Trimming removed 6 bases from V and 5 bases from J; junction bases left unmatched: 11. The CDR3 spells CAIRDGQGRGTEAFF. CDR3 bases: TGTGCCATCAGGGATGGACAGGGACGGGGAACTGAAGCTTTCTTT.

V gene TRBV7-2 combines with J gene TRBJ2-7; 15 nucleotides agree with TRBD2. V lost 6 bases and J lost 5; bases outside the gene matches: 8. Germline assignment: CDR1 SGHTA and CDR2 FQGNSA. The CDR3 runs to 16 residues. The CDR3 is CASSRTSGGGGNEQYF. In nucleotides, the CDR3 is TGTGCCAGCAGTAGGACTAGCGGGGGGGGAGGCAACGAGCAGTACTTC.